The 24 T cell receptor beta chains below all came from one sample that was sequenced in a study of blood T cell repertoires in COVID-19. Using immunoSEQ multiplex PCR, the repertoire was profiled, and TCRdb retains in-frame clones only, with some absent. Of about 310,000 clones detected, nearly 90% appear once; the ten largest clones hold more than 9%. Sequenced sample: PBMCs or T cells enriched from blood (not recorded which). The receptor set was obtained from a woman aged 30 to 39 who had recovered from COVID-19.

This clone appeared once. The chain carries TRBV4-2 and TRBJ2-3; 11 nucleotides line up with TRBD2. The germline V gene has CDR1 LGHNA and CDR2 YNFKEQ. V lost 1 base and J lost 2; bases outside the gene matches: 5. This CDR3 comprises 17 residues. Here the CDR3 reads CASSQGASGRLTDTQYF. The CDR3 nucleotides read TGTGCCAGCAGCCAAGGGGCTAGCGGGAGGCTCACAGATACGCAGTATTTT.

The chain uses TRBV2 and TRBJ1-1, with a tentative D call TRBD1 (6 bases). The V gene's germline CDR1 is SNHLY and CDR2 FYNNEI. V shed 11 bases and J shed 4 bases, with 17 bases lying between them. The CDR3 is 13 residues long. The CDR3 loop is CARGSGAPTEAFF. The CDR3 DNA reads as TGTGCCCGAGGCTCAGGGGCCCCCACTGAAGCTTTCTTT.

The J gene is TRBJ1-2, the V gene TRBV28, with TRBD1 as a possible D gene (6 bases). The CDR3 has 14 residues. Trimming pared 2 bases from V and 2 bases from J, leaving 9 bases between. From germline, CDR1 is MDHEN and CDR2 SYDVKM. CDR3 in amino acids: CASSLDRMNYGYTF. The CDR3 DNA is TGTGCCAGCAGTTTAGACAGGATGAACTATGGCTACACCTTC.

This sequence joins TRBV10-3 and TRBJ2-1; 11 positions match TRBD1. The CDR3 has 15 amino acids. In germline, CDR1 is ENHRY, CDR2 SYGVKD. V was clipped by 2 bases and J by 9 bases; unmatched bases: 6. CDR3 DNA sequence: TGTGCCATCAGTGAGGGACAGGGGGCTCATGGTGAGCAGTTCTTC. Translation gives CAISEGQGAHGEQFF.

The chain has TRBV5-8 and TRBJ1-4, with unresolved D. Per germline, CDR1 SGHTS and CDR2 YDEGEE. V dropped 4 bases and J dropped 7 bases, with 20 bases sitting between them. CDR3 size: 16 residues. The CDR3 here is CASSRTFGLGGEKLFF. The CDR3 bases are TGTGCCAGCAGCCGCACCTTCGGACTTGGCGGTGAAAAACTGTTTTTT.

This clone was observed once. This chain connects TRBV6-5 to TRBJ1-2; D gene uncertain. CDR3 length: 12 amino acids. Germline V lookup: CDR1 MNHEY, CDR2 SVGAGI. The germline V and J ends were trimmed by 7 bases and 2 bases, with 8 bases remaining between them. The CDR3 DNA reads TGTGCCAGCACGGGAACGAACTATGGCTACACCTTC. Translated: CASTGTNYGYTF.

The chain uses TRBV5-1 and TRBJ2-2; tentative D call: TRBD2 (5 bases). Trimming removed 2 bases from V and 0 bases from J, with 8 bases in between. The germline V gene has CDR1 SGHRS and CDR2 YFSETQ. The CDR3 has 15 amino acids. CDR3 sequence reads: CASSFSDANTGELFF. The DNA of the CDR3 is TGCGCCAGCAGCTTTAGCGACGCGAACACCGGGGAGCTGTTTTTT.

The V and J genes are TRBV7-3 and TRBJ2-7, with a tentative D call TRBD1 (5 bases). V was shortened by 4 bases and J by 5 bases, with 9 bases between the two germline ends. The length of the CDR3 is 12 residues. CDR1 SGHTA and CDR2 FQGTGA come from the germline V gene. CDR3 sequence reads: CASSSDNHEQYF. The CDR3 DNA sequence: TGTGCCAGCAGCTCGGACAACCACGAGCAGTACTTC.

J is TRBJ2-7 and V is TRBV27; 11 nucleotides align to TRBD1. Per germline, CDR1 MNHEY and CDR2 SMNVEV (reference sequence). CDR3 length equals 14 residues. With V trimmed by 2 bases and J by 7 bases, 4 bases remained unmatched. The CDR3 loop reads CASSLLGQGGEQYF. The CDR3 DNA reads TGTGCCAGCAGTTTACTGGGACAGGGGGGAGAGCAGTACTTC.

J is TRBJ1-2 and V is TRBV6-5; maybe TRBD1 (6 bases). Germline V CDR1 and CDR2: MNHEY, SVGAGI. This CDR3 is 14 amino acids long. The V end was cut by 7 bases, the J end by 2 bases, with 14 bases between. The CDR3 region has the DNA TGTGCCAGCACCCTAAGGGGGGGGAACTATGGCTACACCTTC. It encodes CASTLRGGNYGYTF.

The chain combines TRBV4-3 with TRBJ2-7, with 8 bases identical to TRBD1. V lost 0 bases to trimming and J lost 3 bases; unmatched junction nucleotides: 19. Germline CDR1 is LGHNA and CDR2 is YSLEER. The CDR3 extends over 20 amino acids. CDR3 sequence (DNA): TGCGCCAGCAGCCAAGATGTTGGACAGGGATCAATGCTAAACGACTACGAGCAGTACTTC. It specifies CASSQDVGQGSMLNDYEQYF.

V gene TRBV28 combines with J gene TRBJ1-2, with 10 bases lining up with TRBD1. Germline CDR1 reads MDHEN; CDR2 reads SYDVKM. V dropped 5 bases and J dropped 6; count of bases not matched to a gene: 6. The CDR3 is 14 amino acids. CDR3 region: CASSIPGQGNGYTF. The CDR3 DNA reads TGTGCCAGCAGTATTCCGGGACAGGGGAATGGCTACACCTTC.

V is TRBV10-1 and J is TRBJ1-2, with 7 bases aligning to TRBD1. The CDR3 sequence is 14 residues long. V dropped 4 bases and J dropped 8; count of bases not matched to a gene: 10. CDR1 is WNHNN, CDR2 SYGVQD, per germline (reference sequence). As DNA, the CDR3 is TGCGCCAGCAGTGGGGACAGTTTCTCGGAAGGCTACACCTTC. Protein sequence: CASSGDSFSEGYTF.

The V and J genes are TRBV27 and TRBJ2-7, with no clear D. CDR1 is MNHEY and CDR2 is SMNVEV in the germline V gene (reference sequence). The CDR3 has 13 residues. V was pared by 5 bases and J by 2 bases, with 10 bases between. The CDR3 DNA reads as TGTGCCAGCAGTGCACGTACGGCCTACGAGCAGTACTTC. It encodes CASSARTAYEQYF.

The genes are TRBV5-1 and TRBJ2-3; the D gene is possibly TRBD2 (5 bases). The CDR3 length is 15 residues. V gave up 4 bases and J gave up 4 bases, with 16 bases separating them. Germline assignment: CDR1 SGHRS and CDR2 YFSETQ. DNA for the CDR3: TGCGCCAGCAGCACCTCACAGCTAGCCGCAGATACGCAGTATTTT. Its protein product is CASSTSQLAADTQYF.

This rearrangement joins TRBV5-1 to TRBJ1-2; 7 bases align to TRBD1. The CDR3 runs 14 residues. CDR1 SGHRS and CDR2 YFSETQ come from the germline V gene. V lost 7 bases to trimming and J lost 5 bases; unmatched junction nucleotides: 11. The CDR3, as DNA: TGCGCCAGCGGCGGGGTTACAGGGGAGTATGGCTACACCTTC. Translating gives CASGGVTGEYGYTF.

The V gene is TRBV29-1, the J gene TRBJ1-1; the D is unclear. The CDR3 spans 14 residues. V lost 6 bases, J lost 0 bases, and 14 bases lay in between. Germline CDR1 and CDR2: SQVTM and ANQGSEA. CDR3 sequence: CSVHWRYMNTEAFF. In DNA form, the CDR3 reads TGCAGCGTCCACTGGAGATACATGAACACTGAAGCTTTCTTT.

The chain links TRBV13 to TRBJ2-5, with 8 bases lining up with TRBD1. J lost 0 bases, V lost 5 bases, and 2 bases had no gene match. This CDR3 is 14 amino acids long. Germline V gives CDR1 PRHDT, CDR2 FYEKMQ (reference sequence). DNA for the CDR3: TGTGCCAGCAGCCGGACAGGGTACCAAGAGACCCAGTACTTC. This encodes CASSRTGYQETQYF.

The chain links TRBV11-2 to TRBJ2-7; weak D call: TRBD1 (6 bases). V shed 6 bases and J shed 4 bases, with 22 bases lying between them. The CDR3 spans 16 residues. Germline V gene lookup returns CDR1 SGHAT and CDR2 FQNNGV. The CDR3 loop reads CASREGRGNNIYEQYF. CDR3 nucleotide sequence: TGTGCCAGCAGAGAGGGCAGGGGAAATAACATTTACGAGCAGTACTTC.

The chain couples TRBV6-5 to TRBJ1-2; a possible D gene is TRBD1 (6 bases). Germline V gene lookup returns CDR1 MNHEY and CDR2 SVGAGI. The CDR3 has 15 amino acids. V lost 4 bases, J lost 0 bases, and 12 bases lay in between. CDR3 amino acids: CASSSGGAANYGYTF. The CDR3 nucleotides read TGTGCCAGCAGTTCCGGGGGGGCGGCTAACTATGGCTACACCTTC.

This clone has just a few counts. The chain carries TRBV25-1 and TRBJ1-4; possible D gene TRBD1, 6 bases. The CDR3 runs to 17 residues. The V end was cut by 4 bases, the J end by 2 bases, with 17 bases between. From germline, CDR1 is MGHDK and CDR2 SYGVNS. The CDR3 DNA reads TGTGCCAGCAGTGCACCGACAGGTACTGCCACTAATGAAAAACTGTTTTTT. Its protein product is CASSAPTGTATNEKLFF.

The V call is TRBV7-2, the J call TRBJ2-7, with D tentatively TRBD2 (6 bases). Deletions cut 1 base from V and 2 bases from J, with 9 bases between. Germline V gene lookup returns CDR1 SGHTA and CDR2 FQGNSA. The length of the CDR3 is 14 residues. This CDR3 reads CASSLGGTAYEQYF. Here the CDR3 DNA reads TGTGCCAGCAGCTTAGGAGGGACTGCCTACGAGCAGTACTTC.

This clone has just one count. The chain couples TRBV7-2 to TRBJ1-4; D is possibly TRBD1 (5 bases). In germline, CDR1 is SGHTA, CDR2 FQGNSA. V was clipped by 2 bases and J by 7 bases, with 8 bases between them. The CDR3 is made up of 13 amino acids. The CDR3 loop reads CASSLSQGEKLFF. CDR3 DNA: TGTGCCAGCAGCTTAAGTCAGGGTGAAAAACTGTTTTTT. Variable domain in full (rest from reference TRBV7-2 and TRBJ1-4): GAGVSQSPSNKVTEKGKDVELRCDPISGHTALYWYRQSLGQGLEFLIYFQGNSAPDKSGLPSDRFSAERTGGSVSTLTIQRTQQEDSAVYLCASSLSQGEKLFFGSGTQLSVL.

This clone was observed a single time. DNA for the CDR3: TGTGCCAGCAGTTTATTAGACTCCCTTCGCTACAATGAGCAGTTCTTC. As protein: CASSLLDSLRYNEQFF. The gene calls are TRBV27 and TRBJ2-1; D is undetermined. The CDR3 has 16 residues. Germline CDR1 and CDR2: MNHEY and SMNVEV (reference sequence). Trimming cost V 1 base and J 3 bases, with 13 bases left between them.